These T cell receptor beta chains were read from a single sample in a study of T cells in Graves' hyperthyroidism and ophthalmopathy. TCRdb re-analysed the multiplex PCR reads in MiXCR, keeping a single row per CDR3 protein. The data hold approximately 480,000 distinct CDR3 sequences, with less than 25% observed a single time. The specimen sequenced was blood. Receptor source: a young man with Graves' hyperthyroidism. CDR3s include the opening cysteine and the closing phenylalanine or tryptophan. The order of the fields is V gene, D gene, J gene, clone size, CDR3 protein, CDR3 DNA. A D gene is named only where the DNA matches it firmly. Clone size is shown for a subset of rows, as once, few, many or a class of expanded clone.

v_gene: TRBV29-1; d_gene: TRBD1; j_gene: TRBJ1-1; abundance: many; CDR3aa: CSGQGRHTEAFF; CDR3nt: TGCAGCGGACAGGGGAGGCACACTGAAGCTTTCTTT
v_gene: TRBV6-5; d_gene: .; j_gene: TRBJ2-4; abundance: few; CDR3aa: CASSWGAEGIQYF; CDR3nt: TGTGCCAGCAGTTGGGGGGCCGAGGGCATTCAGTACTTC
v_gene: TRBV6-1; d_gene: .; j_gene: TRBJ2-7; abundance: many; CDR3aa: CASSITGLSSSYEQYF; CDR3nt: TGTGCCAGCAGCATTACAGGTCTTTCGAGCTCCTACGAGCAGTACTTC
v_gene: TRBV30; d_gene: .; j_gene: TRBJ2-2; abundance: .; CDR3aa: CAWEGLTGELFF; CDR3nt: TGTGCCTGGGAGGGTTTGACCGGGGAGCTGTTTTTT
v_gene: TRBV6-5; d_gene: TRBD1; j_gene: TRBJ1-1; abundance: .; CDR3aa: CASSYPGGHTEAFF; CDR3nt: TGTGCCAGCAGTTACCCAGGGGGTCACACTGAAGCTTTCTTT
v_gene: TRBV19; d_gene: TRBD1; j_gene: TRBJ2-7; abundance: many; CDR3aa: CASIWGTGSDEQYF; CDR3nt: TGTGCCAGTATCTGGGGGACAGGGTCCGACGAGCAGTACTTC
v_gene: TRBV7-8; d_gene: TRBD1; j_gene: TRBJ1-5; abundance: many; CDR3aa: CASSLDRGYQPQHF; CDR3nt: TGTGCCAGCAGCTTAGACAGGGGATATCAGCCCCAGCATTTT
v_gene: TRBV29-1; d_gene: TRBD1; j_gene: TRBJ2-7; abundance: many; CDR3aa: CSVAGTGNYEQYF; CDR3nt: TGCAGCGTAGCCGGGACAGGGAACTACGAGCAGTACTTC
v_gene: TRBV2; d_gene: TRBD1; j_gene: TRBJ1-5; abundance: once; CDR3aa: CASRIDREGSNQPQHF; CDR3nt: TGTGCCAGCAGGATAGACAGGGAAGGGAGCAATCAGCCCCAGCATTTT
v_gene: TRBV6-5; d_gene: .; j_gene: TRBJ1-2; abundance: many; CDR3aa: CASSNLGSYGYTF; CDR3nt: TGTGCCAGCAGTAACCTGGGGAGCTATGGCTACACCTTC
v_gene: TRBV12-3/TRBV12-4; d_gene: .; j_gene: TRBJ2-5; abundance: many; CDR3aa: CASSLVGDGETQYF; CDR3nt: TGTGCCAGCAGTTTAGTAGGGGACGGGGAGACCCAGTACTTC
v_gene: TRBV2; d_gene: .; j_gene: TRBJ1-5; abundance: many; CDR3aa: CASRDLRGNQPQHF; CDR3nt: TGTGCCAGCAGGGACCTCCGAGGCAATCAGCCCCAGCATTTT
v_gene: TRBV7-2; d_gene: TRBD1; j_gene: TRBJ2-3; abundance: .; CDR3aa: CASSPPATGQLSTDTQYF; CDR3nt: TGTGCCAGCAGCCCGCCGGCGACGGGACAGCTTAGCACAGATACGCAGTATTTT
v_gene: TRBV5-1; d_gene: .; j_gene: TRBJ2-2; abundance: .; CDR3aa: CASSFAPGELFF; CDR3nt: TGCGCCAGCAGCTTCGCACCCGGGGAGCTGTTTTTT
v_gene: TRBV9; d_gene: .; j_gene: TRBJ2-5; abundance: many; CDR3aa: CASSRIGETQYF; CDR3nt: TGTGCCAGCAGCCGGATAGGAGAGACCCAGTACTTC
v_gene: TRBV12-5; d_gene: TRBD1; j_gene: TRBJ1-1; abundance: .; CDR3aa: CASGLGVRLGQVNTEAFF; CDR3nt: TGTGCTAGTGGTTTGGGTGTCCGCCTAGGACAGGTGAACACTGAAGCTTTCTTT
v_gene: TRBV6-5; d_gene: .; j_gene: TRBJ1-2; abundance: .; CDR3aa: CASSYPAGDGYTF; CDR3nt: TGTGCCAGCAGTTACCCCGCAGGGGATGGCTACACCTTC
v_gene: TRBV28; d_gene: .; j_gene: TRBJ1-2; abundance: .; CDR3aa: CASSLRAGYGYTF; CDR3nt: TGTGCCAGCAGTTTAAGGGCGGGCTATGGCTACACCTTC
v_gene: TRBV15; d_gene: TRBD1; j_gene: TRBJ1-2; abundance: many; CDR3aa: CATSRVVGQAEGYTF; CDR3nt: TGTGCCACCAGCAGAGTAGTAGGACAGGCCGAAGGCTACACCTTC
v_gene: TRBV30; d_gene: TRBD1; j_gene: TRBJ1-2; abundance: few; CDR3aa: CAWSRGTGDGYTF; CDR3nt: TGTGCCTGGAGTCGCGGGACAGGGGATGGCTACACCTTC
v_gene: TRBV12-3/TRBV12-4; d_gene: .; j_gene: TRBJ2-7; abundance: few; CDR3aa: CASSMTYFEQYF; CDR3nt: TGTGCCAGCAGCATGACCTACTTCGAGCAGTACTTC
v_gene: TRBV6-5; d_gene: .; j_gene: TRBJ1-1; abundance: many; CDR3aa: CASSYSDLNTEAFF; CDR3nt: TGTGCCAGCAGTTACTCGGACTTGAACACTGAAGCTTTCTTT
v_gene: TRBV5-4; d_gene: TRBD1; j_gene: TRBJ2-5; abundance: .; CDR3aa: CASSLSTGGHGGTQYF; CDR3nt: TGTGCCAGCAGCTTGTCCACAGGGGGCCACGGTGGGACCCAGTACTTC